These 29 T cell receptor beta chains were all obtained from the same sample, sequenced in a study of CD8 T cells in Susac syndrome. The RNA, about 0.5 to 1 ug, was put through reverse transcription using random hexamers. One entry per CDR3 protein, called by TCRdb with MiXCR from the immunoSEQ multiplex PCR reads. The table includes some 150,000 distinct CDR3 sequences, over 90% detected once. Sequenced input: CD4+ T cells from PBMCs. The receptors here all came from a human donor with Susac syndrome.

In its sample, this clonotype was seen once. The rearrangement joins TRBV9 to TRBJ1-4; 10 nucleotides match TRBD1. The CDR3 totals 15 residues. Germline V gene data show CDR1 as SGDLS and CDR2 as YYNGEE. V was clipped by 3 bases and J by 8 bases; unmatched bases: 7. The CDR3 nucleotides read TGTGCCAGCAGCGCGACAGGGGGCATGGGAGAAAAACTGTTTTTT. This translates into CASSATGGMGEKLFF.

V usage is TRBV15 and J usage is TRBJ2-7; D is ambiguous. The V gene's germline CDR1 is LNHNV and CDR2 YYDKDF (reference sequence). Trimming shortened V by 4 bases and J by 3 bases, and 10 bases separated the two germline ends. There are 13 residues in the CDR3. The CDR3 nucleotides are TGTGCCACCAGCAACGGGTTCCTCTACGAGCAGTACTTC. Amino acids: CATSNGFLYEQYF.

This chain links TRBV30 with TRBJ1-5; D is possibly TRBD1 (6 bases). The CDR3 spans 15 residues. The germline CDR1 and CDR2 sequences are GTSNPN and SVGIG (reference sequence). Trimming stripped 1 base from V and 6 bases from J, with 16 bases between. As DNA, the CDR3 is TGTGCCTGGAGTGACATACAGGGTATAGGTCAGCCCCAGCATTTT. Translation gives CAWSDIQGIGQPQHF.

The V and J genes are TRBV20-1 and TRBJ2-1; tentative D call: TRBD1 (5 bases). The CDR3 is 15 amino acids. Germline lookup yields CDR1 DFQATT and CDR2 SNEGSKA (reference sequence). Trimming left V 3 bases short and J 2 bases short, with 14 bases between. CDR3 DNA sequence: TGCAGTGCTAGCCATAGAGCAGGGCCCTACAATGAGCAGTTCTTC. Residues: CSASHRAGPYNEQFF.

A single count supports this clonotype. The chain is built from TRBV3-1 and TRBJ2-7; D possibly uses TRBD1 or TRBD2 (5 bases each). The CDR3 is 13 residues long. V was trimmed by 5 bases and J by 6 bases, leaving 14 bases between them. Germline lookup yields CDR1 LGHDT and CDR2 YNNKEL (reference sequence). The CDR3 sequence is CASSNRQRAEQYF. As DNA, the CDR3 is TGTGCCAGCAGCAACCGACAGAGGGCCGAGCAGTACTTC.

This sequence joins TRBV7-2 and TRBJ2-7; 7 positions match TRBD2. The CDR3 is 14 residues long. CDR1 is SGHTA and CDR2 is FQGNSA in the germline V gene. After removal of 4 bases from V and 4 bases from J, the junction contained 7 bases not matched to a gene. The CDR3 region has the DNA TGTGCCAGCAGCTCAGTAGCGGGTTCATACGAGCAGTACTTC. Translating gives CASSSVAGSYEQYF.

The chain couples TRBV20-1 to TRBJ2-2, with 10 bases fitting TRBD2. J gave up 4 bases and V 0 bases, and 5 bases lay outside the gene matches. The CDR3 spans 16 residues. Germline CDR1 DFQATT, CDR2 SNEGSKA (reference sequence). CDR3 sequence (DNA): TGCAGTGCTAGAGATAGCGGGAGGCAGGCCACCGGGGAGCTGTTTTTT. Amino acids: CSARDSGRQATGELFF.

CDR3: CASAGQGGHEQYF. The CDR3 DNA reads as TGTGCCAGTGCCGGACAGGGAGGGCACGAGCAGTACTTC. The rearrangement joins TRBV11-1 to TRBJ2-7; D perhaps matches TRBD1 (8 bases). The germline CDR1 and CDR2 sequences are SGHAT and FQDESV (reference sequence). The CDR3 is 13 amino acids. The V gene lost 9 bases and the J gene lost 5 bases, with 17 bases spanning the gap.

This chain links TRBV7-8 with TRBJ2-2; no clear D. The CDR3 has 15 residues. The V and J ends lost 5 bases and 6 bases respectively, with 16 bases between them. Germline CDR1 reads SGHVS; CDR2 reads FQNEAQ. The CDR3: CASSSLGLTPGELFF. The CDR3 nucleotides are TGTGCCAGCAGCAGCTTAGGTCTGACGCCCGGGGAGCTGTTTTTT. Full variable domain (rest looked up from reference TRBV7-8 and TRBJ2-2): GAGVSQSPRYKVAKRGQDVALRCDPISGHVSLFWYQQALGQGPEFLTYFQNEAQLDKSGLPSDRFFAERPEGSVSTLKIQRTQQEDSAVYLCASSSLGLTPGELFFGEGSRLTVL.

The chain uses TRBV24-1 and TRBJ1-2; D perhaps matches TRBD1 (5 bases). The V end lost 12 bases, the J end lost 8 bases, and 9 bases lay between the germline ends. The CDR3 totals 9 residues. Germline loops: CDR1 KGHDR, CDR2 SFDVKD. CDR3 region: CAPGGGYTF. In DNA form, the CDR3 reads TGTGCCCCGGGGGGGGGCTACACCTTC.

The chain couples TRBV4-1 to TRBJ2-4, with TRBD2 as a possible D gene (6 bases). Trimming cost V 4 bases and J 4 bases, with 8 bases left between them. CDR1 MGHRA and CDR2 YSYEKL come from the germline V gene. The CDR3 spans 13 residues. The CDR3 here is CASSRGDKNIQYF. The CDR3 DNA reads as TGCGCCAGCAGCCGGGGGGATAAAAACATTCAGTACTTC.

In its sample, this clonotype was seen once. This CDR3 is CASSETSSGSSYNEQFF. DNA for the CDR3: TGTGCCAGCAGTGAAACCTCTAGCGGGAGCTCCTACAATGAGCAGTTCTTC. The gene calls are TRBV25-1 and TRBJ2-1, with 10 nucleotides matching TRBD2. Germline CDR1 is MGHDK and CDR2 is SYGVNS. The CDR3 has 17 residues. Trimming took 2 bases from V and 0 from J; bases not matched to a gene: 4.

The rearrangement uses TRBV20-1 and TRBJ2-7; TRBD1 might be the D (5 bases). Germline assignment: CDR1 DFQATT and CDR2 SNEGSKA (reference sequence). The V end lost 1 base, the J end lost 3 bases, and 13 bases lay between the germline ends. CDR3 length: 14 residues. The CDR3 is CSARVPGIFYEQYF. The CDR3 nucleotides read TGCAGTGCTAGAGTGCCAGGGATCTTCTACGAGCAGTACTTC.

V usage is TRBV5-6 and J usage is TRBJ2-7, with a tentative D call TRBD1 (5 bases). Germline V gene data show CDR1 as SGHDT and CDR2 as YYEEEE. CDR3 size: 13 residues. Deletions cut 0 bases from V and 6 bases from J, with 10 bases between. CDR3 in amino acids: CASSLDGAGEQYF. The CDR3 nucleotides are TGTGCCAGCAGCTTGGATGGGGCTGGCGAGCAGTACTTC.

The chain recombines TRBV4-3 with TRBJ2-7; no definite D call. The CDR3 length is 13 residues. Between the trimmed V and J ends, which lost 0 bases and 9 bases, there was a span of 12 bases. Germline CDR1 is LGHNA and CDR2 is YSLEER. CDR3 protein: CASSQDLTGAQYF. The CDR3 DNA is TGCGCCAGCAGCCAAGATCTCACCGGAGCGCAGTACTTC.

The chain joins TRBV6-1 to TRBJ2-5; D is undetermined. V dropped 6 bases and J dropped 7 bases, with 27 bases sitting between them. This CDR3 spans 17 amino acids. CDR1 and CDR2 (germline): MNHNS, SASEGT. This CDR3 is CASSQPGDSQDVWTQYF. CDR3 bases: TGTGCCAGCAGCCAGCCCGGTGACTCCCAGGACGTCTGGACCCAGTACTTC.

The chain employs TRBV3-1 and TRBJ2-1; TRBD2 matches at 8 bases. Germline loops: CDR1 LGHDT, CDR2 YNNKEL (reference sequence). This CDR3 comprises 13 residues. V lost 5 bases to trimming and J lost 9 bases; unmatched junction nucleotides: 6. The CDR3 DNA is TGTGCCAGCAGCTCCCGGACTAGCTTTGAGCAGTTCTTC. Encoded protein: CASSSRTSFEQFF.

This clonotype was picked up one time. V is TRBV14 and J is TRBJ1-2; D not certain. Per the germline V gene, CDR1 is SGHDN and CDR2 is FVKESK. This CDR3 has 15 residues. The V and J ends lost 0 bases and 4 bases respectively, with 12 bases between them. In DNA form, the CDR3 reads TGTGCCAGCAGCCAAGACGCCAGACCCGCCTATGGCTACACCTTC. Translating it yields CASSQDARPAYGYTF.

The V and J genes are TRBV7-2 and TRBJ1-2; D is uncertain. With 3 bases removed from V and 5 bases from J, the gap between germline ends came to 7 bases. CDR3 size: 12 residues. Germline V lookup: CDR1 SGHTA, CDR2 FQGNSA. The CDR3 DNA reads as TGTGCCAGCAGCTTTCTGGGTTATGGCTACACCTTC. Translation gives CASSFLGYGYTF.

The chain carries TRBV3-1 and TRBJ1-6; the match to TRBD1 covers 7 bases. The length of the CDR3 is 16 residues. The junction had 7 bases not matched to a gene; V was cut back by 4 bases and J by 4 bases. Germline CDR1 is LGHDT and CDR2 is YNNKEL (reference sequence). The CDR3 region has the DNA TGTGCCAGCAGCCCGGTGACAGGGACGTATAATTCACCCCTCCACTTT. It yields the protein CASSPVTGTYNSPLHF.

The chain links TRBV4-3 to TRBJ2-5, with a possible D match to TRBD1 (5 bases). V was cut by 1 base and J by 5 bases, with 14 bases left in between. Looked up from germline, CDR1 is LGHNA and CDR2 is YSLEER. The CDR3 is 15 residues long. The CDR3 here is CASSQAGAFRETQYF. The DNA of the CDR3 is TGCGCCAGCAGCCAAGCTGGGGCGTTCCGGGAGACCCAGTACTTC.

This sequence joins TRBV20-1 and TRBJ1-3; 9 bases are shared with TRBD1. The trim removed 5 bases at V and 0 bases at J, leaving 2 bases unmatched. The CDR3 spans 14 residues. Germline V gene lookup returns CDR1 DFQATT and CDR2 SNEGSKA (reference sequence). The CDR3 nucleotides read TGCAGTGCTTGGGGACAGGGCTCTGGAAACACCATATATTTT. Its translation is CSAWGQGSGNTIYF.

In this sample, this clonotype turned up once. The rearrangement joins TRBV30 to TRBJ2-1; either TRBD1 or TRBD2 may fit D (5 bases each). The CDR3 totals 13 residues. CDR1 GTSNPN and CDR2 SVGIG come from the germline V gene (reference sequence). With 5 bases removed from V and 8 bases from J, the gap between germline ends came to 16 bases. Here the CDR3 DNA reads TGTGCCTGGGATAGGGGACCTCCATATGAGCAGTTCTTC. This gives the protein CAWDRGPPYEQFF.

CDR3 residues: CASSRQGAYGYTF. For the CDR3, the DNA is TGCGCCAGCAGCCGACAGGGGGCCTATGGCTACACCTTC. The chain couples TRBV4-1 to TRBJ1-2; TRBD1 agrees at 10 bases. The CDR3 is made up of 13 amino acids. J was trimmed by 4 bases and V by 4 bases; bases with no gene match: 0. Germline loops: CDR1 MGHRA, CDR2 YSYEKL.

This clonotype was seen only once. The rearrangement uses TRBV24-1 and TRBJ2-3, with a possible D match to TRBD2 (6 bases). Trimming left V 3 bases short and J 2 bases short, with 11 bases between. This CDR3 has 15 amino acids. Germline CDR1 is KGHDR and CDR2 is SFDVKD. DNA for the CDR3: TGTGCCACCAGTGATCGGCGGGATCTCACAGATACGCAGTATTTT. This sequence encodes CATSDRRDLTDTQYF.

V gene TRBV20-1 combines with J gene TRBJ2-1; 8 nucleotides align to TRBD2. CDR3 length: 16 amino acids. V lost 3 bases and J lost 0; bases outside the gene matches: 7. Germline V gives CDR1 DFQATT, CDR2 SNEGSKA (reference sequence). DNA of the CDR3: TGCAGTGCTAGCGGGAGGGCCGGGAGCTCCTACAATGAGCAGTTCTTC. Its protein product is CSASGRAGSSYNEQFF.

This chain connects TRBV10-3 to TRBJ2-7; D may be TRBD2 (6 bases). The CDR3 sequence is 15 residues long. Germline V lookup: CDR1 ENHRY, CDR2 SYGVKD. V lost 4 bases and J lost 0, with 13 bases in between. The CDR3 sequence is CAISVEGLSSYEQYF. CDR3 coding DNA: TGTGCCATCAGTGTGGAGGGTCTCAGCTCCTACGAGCAGTACTTC.

The chain uses TRBV29-1 and TRBJ1-4; D perhaps matches TRBD1 (6 bases). The CDR3 covers 14 residues. Trimming stripped 3 bases from V and 7 bases from J, with 15 bases between. CDR1 and CDR2 from the germline V gene are SQVTM and ANQGSEA. CDR3 in DNA: TGCAGCGTTGATGGCGGGGGCGGTCGTGAAAAACTGTTTTTT. Translating it yields CSVDGGGGREKLFF.

As DNA, the CDR3 is TGCGCCAGCAGCCAAGACCCAACCGGGACAGTCTTGGGCTATGGCTACACCTTC. Its protein product is CASSQDPTGTVLGYGYTF. The V and J genes are TRBV4-1 and TRBJ1-2; 7 bases line up with TRBD1. CDR1 MGHRA and CDR2 YSYEKL come from the germline V gene. The length of the CDR3 is 18 residues. Germline trimming cut 0 bases from V and 4 bases from J; bases unmatched to any gene: 14.